Below are 28 T cell receptor beta chains sequenced from a single sample in a study of OX40 agonist ivuxolimab in advanced cancers. Data came from immunoSEQ multiplex PCR; TCRdb stores just in-frame clones and leaves some out. In the table there are roughly 48,000 clones, roughly 81% of which are singletons. This sample comprised CD4+ or CD8+ T cells sorted from blood, obtained in a trial of the OX40 agonist ivuxolimab. The receptors come from an adult with an advanced solid tumor such as melanoma, head and neck, liver or kidney cancer.

This rearrangement joins TRBV28 to TRBJ1-1, with D possibly matching TRBD1 (6 bases). CDR1 MDHEN and CDR2 SYDVKM come from the germline V gene. V lost 2 bases and J lost 6, with 16 bases in between. This CDR3 spans 15 amino acids. CDR3 bases: TGTGCCAGCAGTTTAAGGAGGGGGAAGGTCTCTGAAGCTTTCTTT. This codes for CASSLRRGKVSEAFF.

The chain recombines TRBV4-1 with TRBJ2-2; D call uncertain. Between the trimmed V and J ends, which lost 0 bases and 0 bases, there was a span of 5 bases. Germline CDR1 MGHRA, CDR2 YSYEKL. The CDR3 is made up of 15 amino acids. Here the CDR3 reads CASSQDSSNTGELFF. In nucleotides, the CDR3 is TGCGCCAGCAGCCAAGATTCGTCGAACACCGGGGAGCTGTTTTTT.

This clone was observed once. This sequence joins TRBV9 and TRBJ2-7; 14 bases are a match to TRBD2. This CDR3 is 16 amino acids long. The V and J ends lost 4 bases and 5 bases, in that order; junction bases with no gene match: 8. Germline V gene data show CDR1 as SGDLS and CDR2 as YYNGEE. The CDR3 sequence is CASSLMGLAGEHEQYF. As DNA, the CDR3 is TGTGCCAGCAGCCTAATGGGACTAGCGGGAGAACACGAGCAGTACTTC.

The chain joins TRBV4-1 to TRBJ2-5, with TRBD2 identical over 7 bases. Germline loops: CDR1 MGHRA, CDR2 YSYEKL. The CDR3 extends over 16 amino acids. J was trimmed by 1 base and V by 0 bases; bases with no gene match: 5. The CDR3 DNA is TGCGCCAGCAGCCAAGATCGGACTAGGGGCCAAGAGACCCAGTACTTC. Translated: CASSQDRTRGQETQYF.

The chain uses TRBV6-6 and TRBJ1-2; 9 bases are shared with TRBD1. Germline-derived CDR1 and CDR2 are MNHNY and SVGAGI (reference sequence). The CDR3 extends over 13 amino acids. V lost 5 bases, J lost 7 bases, and 5 bases stayed unmatched. The CDR3 sequence is CASSRDREGGYTF. The CDR3 region has the DNA TGTGCCAGCAGTAGGGACAGGGAGGGTGGCTACACCTTC.

The chain couples TRBV5-4 to TRBJ1-2, with TRBD1 identical over 12 bases. This CDR3 is 17 amino acids long. Germline-derived CDR1 and CDR2 are SGHNT and YYREEE (reference sequence). J was trimmed by 2 bases and V by 4 bases; bases with no gene match: 9. CDR3 nucleotides: TGTGCCAGCAGCCTGGGACAGGGGGCTTTCGTAAACTATGGCTACACCTTC. Translating it yields CASSLGQGAFVNYGYTF.

This clone is large (0.1 to 1%) in the sample. The chain joins TRBV5-4 to TRBJ2-1; TRBD2 matches at 12 bases. Trimming at V came to 4 bases and at J to 7 bases, leaving 6 bases not matched to a gene. The germline CDR1 and CDR2 sequences are SGHNT and YYREEE (reference sequence). The CDR3 has 15 amino acids. Here the CDR3 reads CASSPRTSGKNEQFF. The CDR3 DNA is TGTGCCAGCAGCCCAAGGACTAGCGGGAAAAATGAGCAGTTCTTC.

The CDR3 region is CASSTSSSGEQYF. CDR3 nucleotides: TGTGCCAGTAGTACCAGCAGTTCAGGCGAGCAGTACTTC. The rearrangement links TRBV19 to TRBJ2-7; D is unresolved. The germline V gene encodes CDR1 LNHDA and CDR2 SQIVND (reference sequence). The CDR3 covers 13 residues. V lost 4 bases and J 6 bases, leaving 13 bases between the germline ends.

This chain connects TRBV5-1 to TRBJ2-7; 10 bases fit TRBD1. The CDR3 length is 13 residues. The V segment lost 2 bases and the J segment 6 bases; nucleotides outside the gene matches: 2. CDR1 is SGHRS and CDR2 is YFSETQ in the germline V gene. The CDR3 region is CASSFWTGGEQYF. CDR3 coding DNA: TGCGCCAGCAGCTTTTGGACAGGGGGCGAGCAGTACTTC.

This chain joins TRBV11-2 and TRBJ1-3; no clear D. The CDR3 is 14 amino acids. Trimming pared 5 bases from V and 4 bases from J, leaving 12 bases between. Germline loops: CDR1 SGHAT, CDR2 FQNNGV. The CDR3 sequence is CASSQDRFGNTIYF. The CDR3 nucleotides are TGTGCCAGCAGCCAAGATCGGTTCGGAAACACCATATATTTT.

This sequence joins TRBV30 and TRBJ1-1, with D hard to call. The CDR3 consists of 14 residues. Germline V gene sequence: CDR1 GTSNPN, CDR2 SVGIG (reference sequence). V lost 0 bases and J lost 4, with 12 bases in between. The CDR3 region is CAWSVGFGVTEAFF. For the CDR3, the DNA is TGTGCCTGGAGTGTAGGGTTTGGAGTCACTGAAGCTTTCTTT.

The chain carries TRBV5-6 and TRBJ1-4, with D tentatively TRBD1 (6 bases). Germline V gene data show CDR1 as SGHDT and CDR2 as YYEEEE. The CDR3 covers 15 residues. V dropped 2 bases and J dropped 4 bases, with 12 bases sitting between them. Written as DNA, the CDR3 is TGTGCCAGCAGCTTACCACAGGGCCGTAATGAAAAACTGTTTTTT. Translation: CASSLPQGRNEKLFF. The full variable domain, completed using reference TRBV5-6 and TRBJ1-4, is DAGVTQSPTHLIKTRGQQVTLRCSPKSGHDTVSWYQQALGQGPQFIFQYYEEEERQRGNFPDRFSGHQFPNYSSELNVNALLLGDSALYLCASSLPQGRNEKLFFGSGTQLSVL.

This sequence joins TRBV28 and TRBJ1-5; D gene uncertain. Trimming stripped 5 bases from V and 0 bases from J, with 17 bases between. Per the germline V gene, CDR1 is MDHEN and CDR2 is SYDVKM. The CDR3 covers 17 residues. The CDR3 coding sequence is TGTGCCAGCAGTCCCCCTCGTGGATCATATAGCAATCAGCCCCAGCATTTT. This codes for CASSPPRGSYSNQPQHF.

V and J are TRBV11-2 and TRBJ2-5; 10 bases are a match to TRBD2. The J call may not be correct, given that the DNA end is closer to TRBJ2-7. The CDR3 length is 15 residues. CDR1 SGHAT and CDR2 FQNNGV come from the germline V gene. DNA of the CDR3: TGTGCCAGCAGCTTAGCGCCTAGCGGGAGCTACGAGCAGTACTTC. Translation: CASSLAPSGSYEQYF.

The chain joins TRBV27 to TRBJ1-5, with TRBD1 identical over 7 bases. This CDR3 is 14 amino acids long. V lost 2 bases, J lost 10 bases, and 8 bases stayed unmatched. The V gene's germline CDR1 is MNHEY and CDR2 SMNVEV (reference sequence). DNA for the CDR3: TGTGCCAGCAGTTTACGGGACAGTGGTACACCCCAGCATTTT. This translates into CASSLRDSGTPQHF.

The chain is built from TRBV5-4 and TRBJ2-7; D possibly corresponds to TRBD1 (5 bases). V was trimmed by 0 bases and J by 0 bases, leaving 10 bases between them. The CDR3 is 15 residues long. Germline CDR1 reads SGHNT; CDR2 reads YYREEE (reference sequence). The CDR3: CASSLGQGGSYEQYF. CDR3 nucleotide sequence: TGTGCCAGCAGCTTGGGGCAGGGTGGCTCCTACGAGCAGTACTTC.

The chain is built from TRBV29-1 and TRBJ1-2; D ambiguous. Per germline, CDR1 SQVTM and CDR2 ANQGSEA. Trimming removed 4 bases at V and 5 bases at J, with 8 bases between. This CDR3 contains 11 residues. DNA of the CDR3: TGCAGCGTTGGGCGGGATTATGGCTACACCTTC. Amino acids: CSVGRDYGYTF. Drawing the rest from reference TRBV29-1 and TRBJ1-2, the complete variable domain is SAVISQKPSRDICQRGTSLTIQCQVDSQVTMMFWYRQQPGQSLTLIATANQGSEATYESGFVIDKFPISRPNLTFSTLTVSNMSPEDSSIYLCSVGRDYGYTFGSGTRLTVV.

CDR3 amino acids: CASSSPPGRAYGYTF. The CDR3, as DNA: TGTGCCAGCAGTTCACCCCCGGGCAGGGCCTATGGCTACACCTTC. The chain carries TRBV28 and TRBJ1-2; D is perhaps TRBD1 (5 bases). This CDR3 comprises 15 residues. Trimming left V 4 bases short and J 4 bases short, with 16 bases between. Germline-derived CDR1 and CDR2 are MDHEN and SYDVKM.

This rearrangement joins TRBV2 to TRBJ1-5; a possible D gene is TRBD1 (5 bases). The V gene's germline CDR1 is SNHLY and CDR2 FYNNEI. V dropped 6 bases and J dropped 2 bases, with 14 bases sitting between them. The CDR3 has 15 amino acids. The CDR3 protein is CASSPGGWGNQPQHF. CDR3 in DNA: TGTGCCAGCAGCCCGGGGGGATGGGGCAATCAGCCCCAGCATTTT.

The rearrangement uses TRBV2 and TRBJ2-7; no clear D. The CDR3 sequence is 11 residues long. The V end lost 4 bases, the J end lost 4 bases, and 5 bases lay between the germline ends. Germline lookup yields CDR1 SNHLY and CDR2 FYNNEI. For the CDR3, the DNA is TGTGCCAGCAGTGTTTCATACGAGCAGTACTTC. The encoded protein is CASSVSYEQYF.

This clone was counted a few times. This chain links TRBV7-8 with TRBJ2-1; 11 positions agree with TRBD2. Germline CDR1 reads SGHVS; CDR2 reads FQNEAQ. J was trimmed by 4 bases and V by 5 bases; bases with no gene match: 4. CDR3 length equals 15 residues. The CDR3, as DNA: TGTGCCAGCAGCAGGGGACTAGCGGATTACAATGAGCAGTTCTTC. Its translation is CASSRGLADYNEQFF.

The chain uses TRBV29-1 and TRBJ2-7; a possible D gene is TRBD2 (5 bases). This CDR3 is built from 15 residues. V lost 5 bases and J 5 bases, leaving 22 bases between the germline ends. CDR1 is SQVTM and CDR2 is ANQGSEA in the germline V gene. The chain's CDR3 is CSVRGRPGNSNEQYF. The CDR3 bases are TGCAGCGTTCGAGGTCGCCCGGGAAATAGCAACGAGCAGTACTTC.

V is TRBV28 and J is TRBJ1-2; no definite D call. This CDR3 contains 12 residues. Trimming cost V 3 bases and J 8 bases, with 10 bases left between them. Germline CDR1 and CDR2: MDHEN and SYDVKM. CDR3 sequence (DNA): TGTGCCAGCAGTTTGCGTTTTATAGGCTACACCTTC. Translation: CASSLRFIGYTF.

The J gene is TRBJ2-5, the V gene TRBV6-5, with 8 bases matching TRBD1. The CDR3 runs 14 residues. CDR1 is MNHEY, CDR2 SVGAGI, per germline. The junction had 6 bases not matched to a gene; V was cut back by 2 bases and J by 7 bases. CDR3 protein: CASSYLQGALTQYF. In nucleotides, the CDR3 is TGTGCCAGCAGTTACCTCCAGGGGGCTCTGACCCAGTACTTC.

The CDR3 region has the DNA TGTGCCAGCAGCCTAGACACCCTCTCCTACGAGCAGTACTTC. This gives the protein CASSLDTLSYEQYF. The chain combines TRBV7-2 with TRBJ2-7; D gene ambiguous. Germline CDR1 and CDR2: SGHTA and FQGNSA. The CDR3 consists of 14 residues. Trimming left V 5 bases short and J 0 bases short, with 11 bases between.

This rearrangement joins TRBV28 to TRBJ2-1; D tentatively fits TRBD1 or TRBD2 (6 bases each). V lost 2 bases, J lost 2 bases, and 7 bases lay in between. This CDR3 spans 14 amino acids. The germline gives CDR1 MDHEN, CDR2 SYDVKM. The CDR3 protein is CASSLGGPYNEQFF. The CDR3 DNA reads as TGTGCCAGCAGTTTAGGGGGGCCCTACAATGAGCAGTTCTTC.

The rearrangement joins TRBV7-2 to TRBJ2-5; 10 bases fit TRBD2. V gave up 5 bases and J gave up 12 bases; unmatched junction bases: 12. Germline CDR1 and CDR2: SGHTA and FQGNSA. The CDR3 consists of 14 residues. The CDR3 DNA is TGTGCCAGCAGCGAGGGACTAGCGTTCCCCCGCGAGTACTTC. Its protein product is CASSEGLAFPREYF.

This chain joins TRBV5-4 and TRBJ1-1; D ambiguous. This CDR3 comprises 15 residues. Germline V gives CDR1 SGHNT, CDR2 YYREEE (reference sequence). V lost 4 bases and J lost 0, with 13 bases in between. The DNA of the CDR3 is TGTGCCAGCAGCCAGGATAGGGTCATGAACACTGAAGCTTTCTTT. It specifies CASSQDRVMNTEAFF.